This entry describes one T cell receptor beta chain. Its antigen is unknown. These data belong to a study of CD8+CD57+ T cells in acquired aplastic anemia. Whole-study context: Isolated CD4+ and CD8+ cells, once sorted, yielded DNA averaging around 3 ug. General study results and limits: Patients did not significantly differ from controls in CD8+ Simpson's diversity. In common between the patients and the controls were twenty-nine CD8+ CDR3 sequences.

The CDR3 is 12 residues long. Trimming stripped 8 bases from V and 6 bases from J, with 16 bases between. CDR1 is DFQATT and CDR2 is SNEGSKA in the germline V gene (reference sequence). Genomic DNA acted as the template from which TCR beta VDJ combination and CDR3 sequence profiling were carried out. TCRdb fed the reads into MiXCR, producing one record per CDR3 protein. Of about 190,000 distinct CDR3 sequences listed, around 65% are singletons. The sequence came from a human donor with severe aplastic anemia or a healthy control (not recorded which). Specimen: sorted CD4+, CD8+, or CD8+CD57+ T cells (not recorded which) from PBMCs. V usage is TRBV20-1 and J usage is TRBJ1-2; D might be TRBD1 (6 bases). The CDR3, as DNA: TGCAGTCTGGCCGGGGGCGGCGATGGCTACACCTTC. This encodes CSLAGGGDGYTF.